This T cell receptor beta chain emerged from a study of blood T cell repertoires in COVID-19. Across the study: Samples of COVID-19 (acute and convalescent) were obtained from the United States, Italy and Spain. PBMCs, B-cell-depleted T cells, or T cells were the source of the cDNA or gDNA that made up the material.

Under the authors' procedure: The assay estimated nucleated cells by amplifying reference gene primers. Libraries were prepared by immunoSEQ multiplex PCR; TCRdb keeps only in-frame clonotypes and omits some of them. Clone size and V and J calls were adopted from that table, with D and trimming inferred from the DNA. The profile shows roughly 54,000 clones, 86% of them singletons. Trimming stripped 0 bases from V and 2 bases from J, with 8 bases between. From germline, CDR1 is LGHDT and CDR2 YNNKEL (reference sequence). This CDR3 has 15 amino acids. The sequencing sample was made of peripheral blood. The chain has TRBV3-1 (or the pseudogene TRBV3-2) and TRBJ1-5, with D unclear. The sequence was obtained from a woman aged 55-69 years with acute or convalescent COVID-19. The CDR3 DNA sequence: TGTGCCAGCAGCCAAGATCTTAGTGGCAATCAGCCCCAGCATTTT. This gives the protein CASSQDLSGNQPQHF.